The 30 T cell receptor beta chains below were found in one sample sequenced in a study of a mutant IDH1 vaccine in newly diagnosed glioma (dated by TCRdb to the early 2020s). No antigen is known for these receptors. What the time point label conveys for this sample: week 11, during vaccination. Every vaccine dose consisted of 300 ug of a 20-mer mutant IDH1 peptide in Montanide, administered subcutaneously together with topical imiquimod. Libraries came from the immunoSEQ multiplex PCR assay. TCRdb's version of the immuneACCESS table is confined to in-frame rearrangements and falls short of the full clone set. An unresolved V gene accounts for under half of the shortfall where checked; the remainder is of unknown origin. The sample table holds fewer than 75,000 clones, of which 84% were seen once. Roughly 9.5% of the sample goes to the ten largest clones. The sequencing here drew on PBMCs, taken from a glioma patient whose treatment included an IDH1 peptide vaccine. All receptors derive from a woman aged 50 to 60 with glioma.

This chain connects TRBV7-9 to TRBJ1-3, with no clear D. Germline V lookup: CDR1 SEHNR, CDR2 FQNEAQ (reference sequence). CDR3 size: 14 residues. Trimming stripped 1 base from V and 4 bases from J, with 8 bases between. CDR3 sequence reads: CASSLGVGGNTIYF. Here the CDR3 DNA reads TGTGCCAGCAGCTTAGGGGTAGGCGGAAACACCATATATTTT.

This clone was seen a handful of times. The chain couples TRBV19 to TRBJ1-5; 7 nucleotides agree with TRBD1. Germline CDR1 and CDR2: LNHDA and SQIVND (reference sequence). V was pared by 7 bases and J by 3 bases, with 6 bases of the junction left unmatched. This CDR3 comprises 14 residues. The CDR3 DNA is TGTGCCAGTAAGATGACAGGGTTCAATCAGCCCCAGCATTTT. Translating it yields CASKMTGFNQPQHF.

The J gene is TRBJ1-5, the V gene TRBV4-2, with D possibly being TRBD1 (5 bases). V was shortened by 0 bases and J by 2 bases, with 8 bases between the two germline ends. The CDR3 sequence is 15 residues long. Per germline, CDR1 LGHNA and CDR2 YNFKEQ. The CDR3 spells CASSQELGGNQPQHF. For the CDR3, the DNA is TGTGCCAGCAGCCAAGAATTAGGGGGCAATCAGCCCCAGCATTTT.

This chain joins TRBV5-1 and TRBJ2-7; D might be TRBD1 (5 bases). CDR3 length equals 14 residues. Trimming removed 6 bases from V and 7 bases from J, with 20 bases in between. CDR1 SGHRS and CDR2 YFSETQ come from the germline V gene. The CDR3 DNA follows: TGCGCCAGCACCAATTTGGAAAGGGGCGGAGAGCAGTACTTC. Translation: CASTNLERGGEQYF.

The CDR3, as DNA: TGTGCCAGCAGCTTAGCGCACAAGCCGGTGGAGCAGTACTTC. This sequence encodes CASSLAHKPVEQYF. The chain has TRBV7-8 and TRBJ2-7; D unresolved. V was clipped by 0 bases and J by 7 bases, with 13 bases between them. CDR1 SGHVS and CDR2 FQNEAQ come from the germline V gene. CDR3 length equals 14 residues.

The rearrangement uses TRBV7-6 and TRBJ2-5; either TRBD1 or TRBD2 may supply D (6 bases each). Per germline, CDR1 SGHVS and CDR2 FNYEAQ. The CDR3 is 16 amino acids. V lost 0 bases, J lost 5 bases, and 16 bases lay in between. The DNA of the CDR3 is TGTGCCAGCAGCTTAGCCGGTGGGGGGCCGGGGGAGACCCAGTACTTC. Translated, it gives CASSLAGGGPGETQYF.

The chain joins TRBV6-1 to TRBJ1-5; no clear D gene. The CDR3 extends over 15 amino acids. V was shortened by 4 bases and J by 0 bases, with 10 bases between the two germline ends. CDR1 and CDR2 from the germline V gene are MNHNS and SASEGT. The CDR3 is CASSARTGSNQPQHF. The CDR3 region has the DNA TGTGCCAGCAGTGCAAGGACGGGTAGCAATCAGCCCCAGCATTTT.

The J gene is TRBJ1-6, the V gene TRBV30; unclear D gene. CDR1 is GTSNPN, CDR2 SVGIG, per germline (reference sequence). Trimming took 6 bases from V and 9 from J, leaving 18 bases between them. There are 14 residues in the CDR3. CDR3 sequence: CACRFKRNFSPLHF. The CDR3 DNA reads as TGTGCCTGCCGATTCAAACGTAATTTTTCACCCCTCCACTTT.

This clone was found once. Here the CDR3 reads CASSQQGGANYGYTF. The CDR3 DNA is TGTGCCAGCAGCCAACAGGGAGGGGCCAACTATGGCTACACCTTC. V is TRBV7-3 and J is TRBJ1-2, with D maybe TRBD1 (6 bases). This CDR3 contains 15 residues. V lost 5 bases to trimming and J lost 2 bases, with 15 bases between them. Germline V gene data show CDR1 as SGHTA and CDR2 as FQGTGA.

The V gene is TRBV5-4, the J gene TRBJ2-7; TRBD2 matches 7 bases. With V trimmed by 0 bases and J by 3 bases, 3 bases remained unmatched. Germline assignment: CDR1 SGHNT and CDR2 YYREEE (reference sequence). The CDR3 has 14 residues. The CDR3 sequence is CASSLVGGFYEQYF. The CDR3, as DNA: TGTGCCAGCAGCTTGGTGGGGGGGTTCTACGAGCAGTACTTC.

The chain links TRBV4-1 to TRBJ1-5; no clear D gene. Trimming cost V 0 bases and J 7 bases, with 10 bases left between them. Looked up from germline, CDR1 is MGHRA and CDR2 is YSYEKL. The CDR3 extends over 14 amino acids. The CDR3 is CASSQDNEPQPQHF. In DNA form, the CDR3 reads TGCGCCAGCAGCCAAGATAACGAACCACAGCCCCAGCATTTT.

The chain combines TRBV7-2 with TRBJ2-1, with unresolved D. V lost 2 bases, J lost 5 bases, and 10 bases lay in between. In germline, CDR1 is SGHTA, CDR2 FQGNSA. The CDR3 is 14 amino acids. The CDR3 sequence is CASSLQNLNNEQFF. Written as DNA, the CDR3 is TGTGCCAGCAGCTTACAGAATCTAAACAATGAGCAGTTCTTC.

The chain is built from TRBV7-2 and TRBJ2-3; perhaps TRBD2 as D (6 bases). The CDR3 covers 15 residues. Germline V gene data show CDR1 as SGHTA and CDR2 as FQGNSA. The V and J ends lost 1 base and 10 bases respectively, with 18 bases between them. The CDR3 DNA is TGTGCCAGCAGCTTAGGGCAGGGTCGGGGGTTACCGCAGTATTTT. It translates to CASSLGQGRGLPQYF.

The CDR3 DNA reads TGTGCCATCAGTGGAGTACAGGATTACGAGCAGTACTTC. It translates to CAISGVQDYEQYF. The chain has TRBV10-3 and TRBJ2-7; D possibly corresponds to TRBD1 (5 bases). Trimming stripped 4 bases from V and 4 bases from J, with 11 bases between. Germline loops: CDR1 ENHRY, CDR2 SYGVKD. CDR3 length: 13 amino acids.

The chain joins TRBV7-9 to TRBJ1-1; the match to TRBD1 covers 8 bases. The V gene's germline CDR1 is SEHNR and CDR2 FQNEAQ (reference sequence). The CDR3 has 17 amino acids. V trimming: 7 bases; J trimming: 1 base; junction bases outside the gene matches: 14. CDR3 DNA: TGTGCCAGCACCTCGTTAAGGAGGGACAGGTCGAACACTGAAGCTTTCTTT. Residues: CASTSLRRDRSNTEAFF.

This chain links TRBV29-1 with TRBJ2-3, with 8 bases aligning to TRBD2. CDR3 length: 13 residues. CDR1 is SQVTM and CDR2 is ANQGSEA in the germline V gene. V lost 6 bases, J lost 5 bases, and 7 bases stayed unmatched. This chain's CDR3 is CSVDSGALDTQYF. CDR3 bases: TGCAGCGTCGATAGCGGGGCCTTAGATACGCAGTATTTT.

The rearrangement joins TRBV5-1 to TRBJ2-2; no clear D. There are 13 residues in the CDR3. Trimming pared 3 bases from V and 1 base from J, leaving 4 bases between. Germline loops: CDR1 SGHRS, CDR2 YFSETQ. The CDR3 sequence is CASSWENTGELFF. Written as DNA, the CDR3 is TGCGCCAGCAGCTGGGAGAACACCGGGGAGCTGTTTTTT.

This chain uses TRBV5-1 with TRBJ1-4, with D possibly TRBD1 on 6 matching bases. V lost 4 bases and J 3 bases, leaving 13 bases between the germline ends. The CDR3 consists of 15 residues. The germline gives CDR1 SGHRS, CDR2 YFSETQ. CDR3 sequence: CASSPRGGPNEKLFF. The DNA for the CDR3 is TGCGCCAGCAGCCCACGCGGGGGGCCTAATGAAAAACTGTTTTTT.

The CDR3 region is CASGMTANTGELFF. CDR3 DNA: TGTGCCAGCGGAATGACAGCGAACACCGGGGAGCTGTTTTTT. The chain couples TRBV2 to TRBJ2-2; possibly TRBD1 for D (5 bases). CDR1 and CDR2 (germline): SNHLY, FYNNEI. CDR3 size: 14 residues. The V gene lost 8 bases and the J gene lost 0 bases, with 10 bases spanning the gap.

This clone has just one count. The V and J genes are TRBV6-5 and TRBJ2-7; D is perhaps TRBD1 or TRBD2 (5 bases each). This CDR3 is 16 amino acids long. Germline V gene lookup returns CDR1 MNHEY and CDR2 SVGAGI. Trimming stripped 4 bases from V and 0 bases from J, with 16 bases between. CDR3 sequence: CASSSINRDGSYEQYF. DNA for the CDR3: TGTGCCAGCAGTTCAATTAACCGGGACGGCTCCTACGAGCAGTACTTC.

The chain has TRBV19 and TRBJ1-3, with a possible D match to TRBD1 (6 bases). Between the trimmed V and J ends, which lost 3 bases and 3 bases, there was a span of 18 bases. The CDR3 covers 17 residues. The germline V gene encodes CDR1 LNHDA and CDR2 SQIVND (reference sequence). In nucleotides, the CDR3 is TGTGCCAGTAGTATCTCGATACAGGGAGGGTTTGGAAACACCATATATTTT. As protein: CASSISIQGGFGNTIYF. The full variable domain, rest sourced from reference TRBV19 and TRBJ1-3, is DGGITQSPKYLFRKEGQNVTLSCEQNLNHDAMYWYRQDPGQGLRLIYYSQIVNDFQKGDIAEGYSVSREKKESFPLTVTSAQKNPTAFYLCASSISIQGGFGNTIYFGEGSWLTVV.

The chain is built from TRBV7-7 and TRBJ2-5; possible D gene TRBD2, 6 bases. The length of the CDR3 is 13 residues. CDR1 and CDR2 from the germline V gene are SSHAT and FNYEAQ (reference sequence). Trimming cost V 4 bases and J 5 bases, with 11 bases left between them. The CDR3 loop reads CASSSLAPETQYF. The CDR3 DNA reads TGTGCCAGCAGCTCCCTAGCGCCGGAGACCCAGTACTTC.

The chain couples TRBV6-4 to TRBJ1-2; D possibly corresponds to TRBD1 (5 bases). Germline CDR1 and CDR2: MRHNA and SNTAGT. Trimming stripped 2 bases from V and 9 bases from J, with 16 bases between. The length of the CDR3 is 14 residues. The CDR3 is CASSDQGLLGSYTF. The CDR3 DNA is TGTGCCAGCAGTGACCAGGGCCTCCTTGGGAGCTACACCTTC.

This clone was seen more than once but under ten times. The chain couples TRBV12-2 to TRBJ2-3; no DNA check was done on the table's D call, TRBD2. TRBV12-2 is assigned pseudogene status. The CDR3 spans 16 residues. The DNA of the CDR3 is TGTGCACGAGGGGGTAGCGGGGGAAATAGCACAGATACGCAGTATTTT. This translates into CARGGSGGNSTDTQYF.

This clone occurred a few times. The rearrangement links TRBV10-2 to TRBJ1-2; TRBD1 agrees at 7 bases. Trimming cost V 7 bases and J 2 bases; bases outside gene matches: 4. CDR3 length equals 13 residues. CDR1 and CDR2 from the germline V gene are WSHSY and SAAADI. CDR3 protein: CASTRDSNYGYTF. The CDR3 nucleotides read TGCGCCAGCACTCGGGACAGCAACTATGGCTACACCTTC.

This chain connects TRBV11-2 to TRBJ1-1; D possibly corresponds to TRBD1 (5 bases). V lost 5 bases and J 4 bases, leaving 17 bases between the germline ends. Per the germline V gene, CDR1 is SGHAT and CDR2 is FQNNGV. This CDR3 spans 15 amino acids. The CDR3 is CASSPGGGVGTEAFF. CDR3 bases: TGTGCCAGCAGCCCGGGGGGGGGAGTGGGCACTGAAGCTTTCTTT.

This CDR3 reads CASSGQASYEQYF. The DNA for the CDR3 is TGTGCCAGCAGTGGGCAGGCCTCCTACGAGCAGTACTTC. This chain links TRBV25-1 with TRBJ2-7; D unclear. This CDR3 is 13 amino acids long. The germline gives CDR1 MGHDK, CDR2 SYGVNS. V shed 4 bases and J shed 0 bases, with 7 bases lying between them.

In DNA, the CDR3 is TGTGCCGCGGGGGTTAGCAATCAGCCCCAGCATTTT. The encoded protein is CAAGVSNQPQHF. The chain couples TRBV6-6 to TRBJ1-5; possibly TRBD1 for D (5 bases). V lost 11 bases to trimming and J lost 0 bases, with 8 bases between them. The CDR3 extends over 12 amino acids. Germline V gives CDR1 MNHNY, CDR2 SVGAGI (reference sequence).

The genes are TRBV4-1 and TRBJ1-4; 8 nucleotides align to TRBD1. Germline CDR1 reads MGHRA; CDR2 reads YSYEKL. Unmatched junction bases numbered 10, after V lost 2 bases and J lost 8 bases. The CDR3 extends over 16 amino acids. The CDR3 is CASSQTLDRVWEKLFF. Here the CDR3 DNA reads TGCGCCAGCAGCCAAACTTTGGACAGGGTATGGGAAAAACTGTTTTTT.

This rearrangement joins TRBV6-5 to TRBJ1-4; D ambiguous. Trimming cost V 9 bases and J 8 bases, with 16 bases left between them. The CDR3 extends over 13 amino acids. CDR1 and CDR2 (germline): MNHEY, SVGAGI. CDR3 sequence reads: CASHAGPKEKLFF. CDR3 nucleotides: TGTGCCAGTCACGCAGGCCCGAAAGAAAAACTGTTTTTT.